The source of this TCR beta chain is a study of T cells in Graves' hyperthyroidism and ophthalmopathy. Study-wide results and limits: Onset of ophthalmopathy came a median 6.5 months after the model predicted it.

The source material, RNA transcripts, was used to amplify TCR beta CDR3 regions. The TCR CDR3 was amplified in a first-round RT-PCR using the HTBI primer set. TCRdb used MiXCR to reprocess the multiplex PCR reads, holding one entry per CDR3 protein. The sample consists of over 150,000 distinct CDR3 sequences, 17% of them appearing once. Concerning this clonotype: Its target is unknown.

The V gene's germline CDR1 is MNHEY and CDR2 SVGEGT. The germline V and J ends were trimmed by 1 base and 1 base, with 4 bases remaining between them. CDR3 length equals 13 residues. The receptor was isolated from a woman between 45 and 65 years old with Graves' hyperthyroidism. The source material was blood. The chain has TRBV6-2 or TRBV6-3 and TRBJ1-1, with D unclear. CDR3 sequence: CASSYWANTEAFF. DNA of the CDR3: TGTGCCAGCAGTTACTGGGCGAACACTGAAGCTTTCTTT.